This T cell receptor beta chain is drawn from a study of human T cells and chemical hapten exposure. TCRdb used MiXCR to reprocess the RACE reads, holding one entry per CDR3 protein. The repertoire holds 350,000 to 400,000 distinct CDR3 sequences, with approximately 5% as singletons. Time point denoted: pre-sensitization, week 0. The treatment: therapeutic diphenylcyclopropenone sensitization with weekly scalp DPC. This specimen consisted of whole blood, obtained in connection with sensitization to the hapten diphenylcyclopropenone (DPC). This receptor was taken from a woman aged 45-65 years with alopecia areata. Some clones in this sample may be carry-over from other donors' samples.

The CDR3 coding sequence is TGTGCCAGCAGCCAAGAACTTGTCTCTGGAAACACCATATATTTT. Protein: CASSQELVSGNTIYF. The chain recombines TRBV3-1 with TRBJ1-3; D unresolved. Trimming shortened V by 0 bases and J by 0 bases, and 6 bases separated the two germline ends. The CDR3 runs to 15 residues. Looked up from germline, CDR1 is LGHDT and CDR2 is YNNKEL (reference sequence).